Listed below are T cell receptor beta chains from one sample, sequenced in a study of sequential checkpoint blockade in melanoma. Only in-frame clones appear in the TCRdb table, and some are missing; sequencing was by immunoSEQ multiplex PCR. The sample lists some 10,000 clones; just under 80% were seen once. The sequencing used CD8+ T cells sorted from blood (inferred from file names), collected from a patient given nivolumab and ipilimumab in sequence. These receptors originate from a human donor with melanoma. Both conserved end residues are part of each CDR3. Clone size, where shown, is once, few, many, or a class for clones that have expanded.

clone size: .
J gene: TRBJ2-7
CDR3 length: 14
V gene: TRBV11-3
CDR3 protein: CASSFSGPTYEQYF

clone size: .
J gene: TRBJ1-6
CDR3 length: 13
V gene: TRBV9
CDR3 protein: CASSPETPRTLHF

clone size: .
J gene: TRBJ2-1
CDR3 length: 15
V gene: TRBV15
CDR3 protein: CATSRDLGSSNEQFF

clone size: .
J gene: TRBJ1-2
CDR3 length: 14
V gene: TRBV7-9
CDR3 protein: CASSLVQGTYGYTF

clone size: .
J gene: TRBJ2-2
CDR3 length: 15
V gene: TRBV5-4
CDR3 protein: CASSAAGGLPGELFF

clone size: .
J gene: TRBJ2-1
CDR3 length: 17
V gene: TRBV9
CDR3 protein: CASSVSIRAGGSNEQFF

clone size: .
J gene: TRBJ2-7
CDR3 length: 16
V gene: TRBV19
CDR3 protein: CASSIGAGRVVGEQYF

clone size: .
J gene: TRBJ1-5
CDR3 length: 15
V gene: TRBV6-6
CDR3 protein: CASSYGSWDNQPQHF

clone size: .
J gene: TRBJ2-7
CDR3 length: 14
V gene: TRBV2
CDR3 protein: CASSRLAGVYEQYF

clone size: .
J gene: TRBJ2-5
CDR3 length: 14
V gene: TRBV7-3
CDR3 protein: CASSPRGTQETQYF

clone size: .
J gene: TRBJ1-1
CDR3 length: 15
V gene: TRBV19
CDR3 protein: CASSLRDRGPTEAFF

clone size: .
J gene: TRBJ2-7
CDR3 length: 14
V gene: TRBV10-2
CDR3 protein: CASSESGRVNEQYF

clone size: .
J gene: TRBJ1-5
CDR3 length: 15
V gene: TRBV5-6
CDR3 protein: CASSLGQGTNQPQHF

clone size: .
J gene: TRBJ2-1
CDR3 length: 19
V gene: TRBV13
CDR3 protein: CASSPTGTSGTRGYNEQFF

clone size: .
J gene: TRBJ2-7
CDR3 length: 15
V gene: TRBV15
CDR3 protein: CATSVDRGRSYEQYF

clone size: .
J gene: TRBJ2-7
CDR3 length: 14
V gene: TRBV28
CDR3 protein: CAGRPSPGEYEQYF

clone size: .
J gene: TRBJ1-5
CDR3 length: 16
V gene: TRBV6-1
CDR3 protein: CASSDLTRVVDQPQHF

clone size: .
J gene: TRBJ2-1
CDR3 length: 14
V gene: TRBV27
CDR3 protein: CASSLRSWYNEQFF

clone size: .
J gene: TRBJ2-7
CDR3 length: 15
V gene: TRBV5-5
CDR3 protein: CASSGGTGSSYEQYF

clone size: .
J gene: TRBJ2-3
CDR3 length: 12
V gene: TRBV10-3
CDR3 protein: CAISGVNGTQYF

clone size: .
J gene: TRBJ2-1
CDR3 length: 15
V gene: TRBV5-1
CDR3 protein: CASSTGLSSYNEQFF

clone size: medium-sized
J gene: TRBJ2-3
CDR3 length: 12
V gene: TRBV7-9
CDR3 protein: CASQSSTDTQYF

clone size: .
J gene: TRBJ2-5
CDR3 length: 16
V gene: TRBV9
CDR3 protein: CASSVVVRGGQETQYF

clone size: .
J gene: TRBJ2-7
CDR3 length: 15
V gene: TRBV5-1
CDR3 protein: CASSGGTGLFYEQYF

clone size: .
J gene: TRBJ1-1
CDR3 length: 12
V gene: TRBV29-1
CDR3 protein: CSVGDEGTEAFF

clone size: .
J gene: TRBJ2-3
CDR3 length: 15
V gene: TRBV28
CDR3 protein: CASSSLSGMSDTQYF

clone size: .
J gene: TRBJ2-5
CDR3 length: 16
V gene: TRBV9
CDR3 protein: CASTQTSGAQGETQYF

clone size: .
J gene: TRBJ1-2
CDR3 length: 15
V gene: TRBV2
CDR3 protein: CASSEAQGAYYGYTF

clone size: once
J gene: TRBJ2-2
CDR3 length: 17
V gene: TRBV9
CDR3 protein: CASSVTGSGSNTGELFF

clone size: .
J gene: TRBJ1-5
CDR3 length: 15
V gene: TRBV6-1
CDR3 protein: CASTPGEKGSQPQHF

clone size: .
J gene: TRBJ2-1
CDR3 length: 12
V gene: TRBV5-1
CDR3 protein: CASSLDSNEQFF

clone size: .
J gene: TRBJ1-4
CDR3 length: 13
V gene: TRBV13
CDR3 protein: CASSGGRFEKLFF

clone size: .
J gene: TRBJ2-3
CDR3 length: 14
V gene: TRBV11-2
CDR3 protein: CASSSWTSSDTQYF

clone size: .
J gene: TRBJ2-7
CDR3 length: 16
V gene: TRBV15
CDR3 protein: CATSRAGLAGVNEQYF

clone size: .
J gene: TRBJ1-6
CDR3 length: 17
V gene: TRBV7-9
CDR3 protein: CASSAPSTGGFNSPLHF

clone size: few
J gene: TRBJ1-6
CDR3 length: 14
V gene: TRBV6-4
CDR3 protein: CASSEASDNSPLHF

clone size: .
J gene: TRBJ2-3
CDR3 length: 16
V gene: TRBV11-2
CDR3 protein: CASRPGLLPPTDTQYF

clone size: .
J gene: TRBJ1-3
CDR3 length: 14
V gene: TRBV6-1
CDR3 protein: CASTLESSGNTIYF

clone size: .
J gene: TRBJ1-1
CDR3 length: 12
V gene: TRBV19
CDR3 protein: CASSGGVTEAFF

clone size: .
J gene: TRBJ1-1
CDR3 length: 14
V gene: TRBV7-6
CDR3 protein: CASSFGQGNTEAFF

clone size: .
J gene: TRBJ2-2
CDR3 length: 14
V gene: TRBV19
CDR3 protein: CASSIATGGGELFF

clone size: .
J gene: TRBJ1-1
CDR3 length: 11
V gene: TRBV30
CDR3 protein: CAQGRGTEAFF

clone size: .
J gene: TRBJ1-5
CDR3 length: 19
V gene: TRBV27
CDR3 protein: CASSLSMRTGVGPVQPQHF

clone size: .
J gene: TRBJ2-1
CDR3 length: 15
V gene: TRBV2
CDR3 protein: CASSEGTARGNEQFF

clone size: once
J gene: TRBJ1-1
CDR3 length: 16
V gene: TRBV28
CDR3 protein: CASSGRDIRVNTEAFF

clone size: .
J gene: TRBJ2-7
CDR3 length: 14
V gene: TRBV6-5
CDR3 protein: CASSYVQGSYGQYF

clone size: once
J gene: TRBJ2-5
CDR3 length: 15
V gene: TRBV6-5
CDR3 protein: CASSTYIGGEETQYF

clone size: .
J gene: TRBJ2-5
CDR3 length: 15
V gene: TRBV28
CDR3 protein: CASSSGQGVIKTQYF

clone size: .
J gene: TRBJ1-1
CDR3 length: 15
V gene: TRBV19
CDR3 protein: CASSAYREKNTEAFF

clone size: .
J gene: TRBJ2-3
CDR3 length: 15
V gene: TRBV27
CDR3 protein: CASSSLRLTTDTQYF

clone size: .
J gene: TRBJ2-7
CDR3 length: 13
V gene: TRBV5-4
CDR3 protein: CASSRGQNYEQYF